The rows below give T cell receptor beta chains drawn from one sample of a study of cytomegalovirus exposure and HLA in healthy donors. The table came from immunoSEQ multiplex PCR; TCRdb's copy has only in-frame clones and leaves some out. The sample lists about 64,000 clones, around 61% seen once, with around 3% in the top ten. Sequencing was done on a sample of PBMCs. The receptors originated from a woman between 45 and 60 years old in good health and CMV-seronegative. CDR3s include the opening cysteine and the closing phenylalanine or tryptophan. Each record gives: D gene, clone size, J gene, V gene, CDR3 protein, CDR3 DNA. The D gene is left open where the match is weak. Part of the rows lack a size; the others show once, few, many or a class for expanded clones.

D: TRBD2
size: .
J: TRBJ2-3
V: TRBV2
CDR3: CASSEGPSGTTDTQYF
DNA: TGTGCCAGCAGTGAAGGGCCTAGCGGGACGACAGATACGCAGTATTTT

D: TRBD2
size: .
J: TRBJ2-7
V: TRBV5-1
CDR3: CASSRGISGRDYEQYF
DNA: TGCGCCAGCAGCCGAGGGATTAGCGGGAGGGACTACGAGCAGTACTTC

D: .
size: .
J: TRBJ1-1
V: TRBV4-3
CDR3: CASSQVYDSLYRGEAFF
DNA: TGCGCCAGCAGCCAAGTCTACGACAGCCTGTATCGCGGTGAAGCTTTCTTT

D: TRBD1
size: .
J: TRBJ1-1
V: TRBV14
CDR3: CASSPWTGGDTEAFF
DNA: TGTGCCAGCAGCCCTTGGACAGGGGGGGACACTGAAGCTTTCTTT

D: .
size: .
J: TRBJ1-3
V: TRBV9
CDR3: CASSVGYPGENTIYF
DNA: TGTGCCAGCAGCGTAGGGTATCCGGGGGAAAACACCATATATTTT

D: .
size: .
J: TRBJ2-7
V: TRBV7-2
CDR3: CASSLVGPGEQYF
DNA: TGTGCCAGCAGCTTAGTGGGGCCGGGCGAGCAGTACTTC

D: TRBD2
size: once
J: TRBJ2-3
V: TRBV5-1
CDR3: CASSLGLAGAVDTQYF
DNA: TGCGCCAGCAGCTTGGGACTAGCGGGAGCTGTAGATACGCAGTATTTT

D: .
size: .
J: TRBJ2-5
V: TRBV5-6
CDR3: CASSLEGVETQYF
DNA: TGTGCCAGCAGCTTGGAAGGGGTGGAGACCCAGTACTTC

D: .
size: once
J: TRBJ1-1
V: TRBV5-1
CDR3: CASSRLEGTVRSEAFF
DNA: TGCGCCAGCAGCCGCCTGGAGGGGACCGTTAGAAGCGAAGCTTTCTTT

D: .
size: .
J: TRBJ2-2
V: TRBV7-8
CDR3: CASSFRGRNTGELFF
DNA: TGTGCCAGCAGCTTTCGGGGTCGGAACACCGGGGAGCTGTTTTTT

D: .
size: few
J: TRBJ2-1
V: TRBV7-9
CDR3: CASSRGGGNEQFF
DNA: TGTGCCAGCTCTAGGGGAGGAGGGAATGAGCAGTTCTTC

D: TRBD1
size: once
J: TRBJ2-2
V: TRBV5-1
CDR3: CASSRDSSNTGELFF
DNA: TGCGCCAGCAGTAGGGACAGTTCGAACACCGGGGAGCTGTTTTTT

D: .
size: .
J: TRBJ2-7
V: TRBV4-1
CDR3: CASSHKDSSYEQYF
DNA: TGCGCCAGCAGCCATAAGGACAGCTCCTACGAGCAGTACTTC

D: .
size: .
J: TRBJ1-1
V: TRBV7-3
CDR3: CASSYSGEANTEAFF
DNA: TGTGCCAGCAGCTACAGCGGAGAGGCAAACACTGAAGCTTTCTTT

D: TRBD2
size: .
J: TRBJ2-2
V: TRBV10-3
CDR3: CATGGGLGSTGELFF
DNA: TGTGCCACCGGGGGGGGACTGGGGTCCACCGGGGAGCTGTTTTTT

D: .
size: .
J: TRBJ1-1
V: TRBV12-5
CDR3: CASGLGQLNTEAFF
DNA: TGTGCTAGTGGTTTGGGACAGCTGAACACTGAAGCTTTCTTT

D: .
size: few
J: TRBJ1-2
V: TRBV28
CDR3: CASSLYAAYGYTF
DNA: TGTGCCAGCAGTTTATACGCGGCCTATGGCTACACCTTC

D: TRBD1
size: few
J: TRBJ1-4
V: TRBV10-3
CDR3: CAVGDSLNEKLFF
DNA: TGTGCCGTCGGGGACAGTCTTAATGAAAAACTGTTTTTT

D: .
size: few
J: TRBJ2-1
V: TRBV11-2
CDR3: CASSLQRAGAEEFF
DNA: TGTGCCAGCAGCCTCCAGCGGGCAGGAGCGGAGGAGTTCTTC

D: .
size: .
J: TRBJ1-2
V: TRBV18
CDR3: CASSSTGLTNYGYTF
DNA: TGTGCCAGCTCATCGACAGGCCTTACCAACTATGGCTACACCTTC

D: TRBD2
size: .
J: TRBJ2-7
V: TRBV7-8
CDR3: CASNPGRGSYEQYF
DNA: TGTGCCAGCAACCCGGGGCGGGGGTCCTACGAGCAGTACTTC

D: TRBD2
size: .
J: TRBJ2-1
V: TRBV15
CDR3: CATSRGLTSGSENEQFF
DNA: TGTGCCACCAGCAGAGGTCTGACTAGCGGGAGTGAGAATGAGCAGTTCTTC

D: TRBD2
size: .
J: TRBJ2-7
V: TRBV28
CDR3: CASRSPGLAGGQYF
DNA: TGTGCCAGCAGGTCTCCGGGACTAGCGGGAGGCCAGTACTTC

D: .
size: .
J: TRBJ2-6
V: TRBV28
CDR3: CASTPWRGRHSGANVLTF
DNA: TGTGCCAGCACCCCGTGGAGGGGGCGTCACTCTGGGGCCAACGTCCTGACTTTC

D: TRBD1
size: .
J: TRBJ1-1
V: TRBV7-2
CDR3: CASSRTGTAYTEAFF
DNA: TGTGCCAGCAGCCGCACCGGGACAGCCTACACTGAAGCTTTCTTT

D: .
size: few
J: TRBJ2-1
V: TRBV4-1
CDR3: CASSQEGPNLALTYNEQFF
DNA: TGCGCCAGCAGCCAAGAGGGCCCGAATCTAGCGCTCACCTACAATGAGCAGTTCTTC